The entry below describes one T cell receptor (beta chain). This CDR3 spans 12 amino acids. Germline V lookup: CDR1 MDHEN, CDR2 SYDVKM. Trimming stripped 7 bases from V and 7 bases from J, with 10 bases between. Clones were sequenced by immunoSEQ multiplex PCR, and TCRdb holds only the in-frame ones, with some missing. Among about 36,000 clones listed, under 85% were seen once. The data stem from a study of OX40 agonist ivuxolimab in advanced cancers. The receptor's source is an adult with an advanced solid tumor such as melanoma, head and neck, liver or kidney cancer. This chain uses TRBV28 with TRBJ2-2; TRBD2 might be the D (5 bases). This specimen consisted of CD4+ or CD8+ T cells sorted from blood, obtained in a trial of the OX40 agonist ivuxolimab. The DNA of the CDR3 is TGTGCCAGCACCCTTGGGAGCGGGGAGCTGTTTTTT. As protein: CASTLGSGELFF.